Here is one T cell receptor beta chain with its context. These data are taken from a study of blood T cell repertoires in COVID-19. Study-level background: COVID-19 samples collected from the United States, Italy and Spain covered acute and convalescent phases. Sample material is recorded as cDNA or gDNA derived from T cells, B-cell-depleted T cells, or PBMCs.

Trimming left V 2 bases short and J 8 bases short, with 13 bases between. Germline V gene data show CDR1 as SGHTA and CDR2 as FQGNSA. This CDR3 region has 15 residues. Assay: immunoSEQ multiplex PCR; the TCRdb copy retains only in-frame clones and omits some. The repertoire includes some 100,000 clones, around 81% of them detected once, and over 9.5% sits in the top ten. V and J are TRBV7-2 and TRBJ1-6; no reliable D call. This receptor was obtained from a woman in her 70s with active or convalescent COVID-19. The specimen was peripheral blood. The CDR3 region has the DNA TGTGCCAGCAGCTTACTCACGGCGGCGGATTCACCCCTCCACTTT. The encoded protein is CASSLLTAADSPLHF.